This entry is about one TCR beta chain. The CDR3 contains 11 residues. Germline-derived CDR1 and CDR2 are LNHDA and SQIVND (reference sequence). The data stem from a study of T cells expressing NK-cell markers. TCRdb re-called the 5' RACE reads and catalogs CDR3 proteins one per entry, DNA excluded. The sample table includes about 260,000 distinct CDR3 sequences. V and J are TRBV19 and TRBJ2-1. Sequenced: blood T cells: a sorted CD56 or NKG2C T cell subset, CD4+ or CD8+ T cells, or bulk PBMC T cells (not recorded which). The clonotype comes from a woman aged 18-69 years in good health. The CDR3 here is CASSIYGEQFF.